A single T cell receptor (beta chain) is shown here with its context. What it binds is unknown. In making TCR cDNA, 5'RACE template switching added a universal primer site and UMIs to it. TCRdb analysed the 5' RACE reads with MiXCR anew, one entry per CDR3 protein. The data show 250,000 to 350,000 distinct CDR3 sequences, 3.5% to 4.5% seen once. This specimen comes from a study of T cells after yellow fever vaccination. Study results and limitations: Abundant clonotypes from the bulk population could get into FACS-sorted repertoires as contaminants. The CD4 and CD8 compartments had a small share of their clonotypes in common.

Looked up from germline, CDR1 is SGHKS and CDR2 is YYEKEE (reference sequence). CDR3 length: 14 amino acids. V was pared by 4 bases and J by 4 bases, with 14 bases between. The gene calls are TRBV5-5 and TRBJ1-2; a possible D gene is TRBD1 (6 bases). Sequences were derived from PBMCs, sampled 15 days after the yellow fever booster vaccination. The clonotype originates from a man aged 18 to 29 who received the YFV17D yellow fever vaccine. CDR3 in amino acids: CASSPDGQSYGYTF. CDR3 nucleotides: TGTGCCAGCAGCCCGGACGGACAGTCCTATGGCTACACCTTC.